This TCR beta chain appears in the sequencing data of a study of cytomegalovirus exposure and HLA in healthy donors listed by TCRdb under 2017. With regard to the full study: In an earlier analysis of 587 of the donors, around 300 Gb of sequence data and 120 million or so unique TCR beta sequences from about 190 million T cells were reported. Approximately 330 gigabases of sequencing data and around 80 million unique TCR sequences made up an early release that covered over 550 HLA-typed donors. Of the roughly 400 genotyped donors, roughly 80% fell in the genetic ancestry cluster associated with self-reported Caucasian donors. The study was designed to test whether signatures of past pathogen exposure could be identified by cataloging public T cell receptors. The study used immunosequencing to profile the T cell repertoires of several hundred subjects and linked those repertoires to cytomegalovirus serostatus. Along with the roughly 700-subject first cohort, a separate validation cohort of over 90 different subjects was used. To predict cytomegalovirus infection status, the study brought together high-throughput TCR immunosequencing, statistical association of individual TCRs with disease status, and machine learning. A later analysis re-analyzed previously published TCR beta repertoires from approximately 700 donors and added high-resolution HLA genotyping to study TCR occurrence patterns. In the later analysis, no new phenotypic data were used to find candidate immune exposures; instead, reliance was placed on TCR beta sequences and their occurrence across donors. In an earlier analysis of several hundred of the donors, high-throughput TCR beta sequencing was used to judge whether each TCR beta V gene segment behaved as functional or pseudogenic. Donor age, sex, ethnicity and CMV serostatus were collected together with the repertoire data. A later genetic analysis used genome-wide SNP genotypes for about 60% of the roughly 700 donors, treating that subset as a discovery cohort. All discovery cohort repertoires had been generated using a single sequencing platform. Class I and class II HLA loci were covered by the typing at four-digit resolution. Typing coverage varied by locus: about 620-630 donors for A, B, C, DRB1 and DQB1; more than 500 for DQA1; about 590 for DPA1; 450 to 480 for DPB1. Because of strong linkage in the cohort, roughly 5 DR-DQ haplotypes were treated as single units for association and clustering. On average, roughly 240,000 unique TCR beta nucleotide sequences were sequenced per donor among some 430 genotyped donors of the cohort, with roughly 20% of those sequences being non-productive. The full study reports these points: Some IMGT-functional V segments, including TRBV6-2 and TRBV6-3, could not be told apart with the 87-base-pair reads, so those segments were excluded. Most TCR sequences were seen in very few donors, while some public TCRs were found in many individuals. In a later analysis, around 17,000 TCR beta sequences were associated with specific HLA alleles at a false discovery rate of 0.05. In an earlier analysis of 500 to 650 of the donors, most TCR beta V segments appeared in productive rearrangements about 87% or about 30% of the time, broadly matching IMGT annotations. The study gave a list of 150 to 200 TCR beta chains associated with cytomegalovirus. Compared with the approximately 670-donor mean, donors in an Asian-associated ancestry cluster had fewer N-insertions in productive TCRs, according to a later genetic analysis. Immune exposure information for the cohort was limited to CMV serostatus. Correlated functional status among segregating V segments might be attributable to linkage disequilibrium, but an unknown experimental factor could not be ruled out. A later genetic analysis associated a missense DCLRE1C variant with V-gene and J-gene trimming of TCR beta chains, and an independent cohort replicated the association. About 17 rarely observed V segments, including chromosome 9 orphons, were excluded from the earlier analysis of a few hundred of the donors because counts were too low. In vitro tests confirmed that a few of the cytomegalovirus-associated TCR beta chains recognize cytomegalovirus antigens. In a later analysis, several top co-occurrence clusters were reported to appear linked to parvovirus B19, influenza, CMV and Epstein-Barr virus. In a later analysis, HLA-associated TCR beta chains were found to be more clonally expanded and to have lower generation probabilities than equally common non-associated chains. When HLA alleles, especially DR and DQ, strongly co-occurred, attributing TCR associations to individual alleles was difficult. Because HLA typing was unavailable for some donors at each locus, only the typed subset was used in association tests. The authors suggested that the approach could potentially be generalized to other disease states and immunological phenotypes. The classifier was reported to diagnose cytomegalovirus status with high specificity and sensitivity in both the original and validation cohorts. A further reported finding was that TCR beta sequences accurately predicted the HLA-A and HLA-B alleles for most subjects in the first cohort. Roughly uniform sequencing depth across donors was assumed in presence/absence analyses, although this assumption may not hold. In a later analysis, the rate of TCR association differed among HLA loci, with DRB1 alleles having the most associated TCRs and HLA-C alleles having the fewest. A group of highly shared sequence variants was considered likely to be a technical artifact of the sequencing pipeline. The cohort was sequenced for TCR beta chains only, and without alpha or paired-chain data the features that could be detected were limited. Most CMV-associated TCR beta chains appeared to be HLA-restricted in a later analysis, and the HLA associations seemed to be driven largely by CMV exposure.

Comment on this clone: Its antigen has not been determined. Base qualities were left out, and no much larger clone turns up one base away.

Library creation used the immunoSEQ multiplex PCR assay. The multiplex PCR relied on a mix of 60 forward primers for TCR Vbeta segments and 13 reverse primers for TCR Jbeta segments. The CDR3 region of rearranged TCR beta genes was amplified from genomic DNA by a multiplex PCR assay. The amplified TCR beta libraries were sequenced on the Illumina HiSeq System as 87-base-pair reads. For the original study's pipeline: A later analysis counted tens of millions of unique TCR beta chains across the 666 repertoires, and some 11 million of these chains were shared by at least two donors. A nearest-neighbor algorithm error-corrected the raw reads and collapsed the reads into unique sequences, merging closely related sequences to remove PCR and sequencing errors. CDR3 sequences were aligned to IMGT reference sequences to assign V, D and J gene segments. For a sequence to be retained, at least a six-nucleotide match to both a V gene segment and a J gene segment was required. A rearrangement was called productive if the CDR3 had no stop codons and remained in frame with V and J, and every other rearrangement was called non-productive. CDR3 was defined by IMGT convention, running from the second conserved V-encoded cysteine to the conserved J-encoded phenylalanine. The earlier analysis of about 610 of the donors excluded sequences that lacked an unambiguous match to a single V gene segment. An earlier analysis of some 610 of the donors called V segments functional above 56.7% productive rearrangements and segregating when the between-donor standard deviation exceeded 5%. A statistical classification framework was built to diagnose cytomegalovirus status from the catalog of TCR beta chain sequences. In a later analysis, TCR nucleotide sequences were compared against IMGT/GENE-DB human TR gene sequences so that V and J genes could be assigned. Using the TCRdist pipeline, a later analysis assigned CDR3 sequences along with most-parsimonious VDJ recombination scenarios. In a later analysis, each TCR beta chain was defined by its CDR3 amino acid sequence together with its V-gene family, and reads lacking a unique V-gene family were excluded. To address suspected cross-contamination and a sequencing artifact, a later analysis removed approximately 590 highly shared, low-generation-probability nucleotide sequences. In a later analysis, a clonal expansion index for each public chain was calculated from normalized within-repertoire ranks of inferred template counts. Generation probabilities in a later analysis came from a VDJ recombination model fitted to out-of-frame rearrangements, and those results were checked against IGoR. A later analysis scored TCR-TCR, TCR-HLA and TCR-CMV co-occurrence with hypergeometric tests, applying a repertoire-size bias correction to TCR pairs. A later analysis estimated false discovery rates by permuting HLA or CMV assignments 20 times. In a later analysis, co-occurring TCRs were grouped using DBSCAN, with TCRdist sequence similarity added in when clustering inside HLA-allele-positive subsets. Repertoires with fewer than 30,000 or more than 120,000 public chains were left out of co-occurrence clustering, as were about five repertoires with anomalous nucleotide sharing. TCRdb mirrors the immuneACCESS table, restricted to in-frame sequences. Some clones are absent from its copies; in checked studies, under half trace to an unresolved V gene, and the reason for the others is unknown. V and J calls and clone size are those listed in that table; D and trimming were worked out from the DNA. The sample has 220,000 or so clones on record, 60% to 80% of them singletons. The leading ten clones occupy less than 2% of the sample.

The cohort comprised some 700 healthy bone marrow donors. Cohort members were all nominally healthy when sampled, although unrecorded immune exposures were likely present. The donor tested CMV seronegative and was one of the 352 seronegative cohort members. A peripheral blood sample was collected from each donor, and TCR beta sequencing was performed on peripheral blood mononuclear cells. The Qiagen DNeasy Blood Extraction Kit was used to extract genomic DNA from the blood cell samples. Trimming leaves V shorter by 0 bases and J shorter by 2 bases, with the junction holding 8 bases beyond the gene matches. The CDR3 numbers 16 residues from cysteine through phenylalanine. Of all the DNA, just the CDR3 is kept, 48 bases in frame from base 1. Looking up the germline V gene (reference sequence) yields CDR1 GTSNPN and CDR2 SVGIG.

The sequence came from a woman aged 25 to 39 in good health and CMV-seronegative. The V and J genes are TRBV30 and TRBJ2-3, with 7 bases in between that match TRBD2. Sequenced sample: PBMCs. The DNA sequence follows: TGTGCCTGGAGTGTAACCAGCGGGATTATCACAGATACGCAGTATTTT. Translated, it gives CAWSVTSGIITDTQYF.